These 31 T cell receptor beta chains were sequenced from one sample in a study of T cell repertoires in cytomegalovirus infection. A single record per CDR3 protein comes from TCRdb applying MiXCR to the reads. The repertoire consists of approximately 630,000 distinct CDR3 sequences, with 20% to 25% occurring once and the leading ten covering less than 9.5%. Input material: CD8+ T cells from PBMCs. The origin of the receptors is a human donor in good health (CMV status not recorded). Some clones in this sample may be carry-over from other donors' samples.

This clonotype was seen repeatedly, ten times or more. The CDR3, as DNA: TGTGCCAGCAGCTTATTAGCGGGGGGGCCTACTAGCACAGATACGCAGTATTTT. Translating it yields CASSLLAGGPTSTDTQYF. The chain has TRBV7-8 and TRBJ2-3; 11 nucleotides match TRBD2. The germline V gene has CDR1 SGHVS and CDR2 FQNEAQ. The V and J ends lost 2 bases and 0 bases, in that order; junction bases with no gene match: 7. This CDR3 is built from 18 residues.

This clonotype was found a few times. J is TRBJ1-1 and V is TRBV6-2 or TRBV6-3; D is uncertain. The V end lost 6 bases, the J end lost 5 bases, and 10 bases lay between the germline ends. CDR1 is MNHEY and CDR2 is SVGEGT in the germline V gene. This CDR3 comprises 12 residues. CDR3 DNA sequence: TGTGCCAGCAGGGGATTTCGAACTGAAGCTTTCTTT. It codes for CASRGFRTEAFF.

This clonotype was counted ten times or more. The chain uses TRBV6-2 or TRBV6-3 and TRBJ2-7; D unclear. With 4 bases removed from V and 3 bases from J, the gap between germline ends came to 10 bases. Germline values: CDR1 MNHEY, CDR2 SVGEGT. The CDR3 has 13 residues. The CDR3 coding sequence is TGTGCCAGCAGTTTCTCCATCTACTACGAGCAGTACGTC. It encodes CASSFSIYYEQYV.

This clonotype was counted many times. This chain uses TRBV7-2 with TRBJ1-5, with D possibly matching TRBD1 (5 bases). The germline V and J ends were trimmed by 5 bases and 2 bases, with 22 bases remaining between them. Germline V gene data show CDR1 as SGHTA and CDR2 as FQGNSA. This CDR3 is built from 18 residues. The CDR3 region is CASSTLPLGEVGNQPQHF. CDR3 in DNA: TGTGCCAGCAGCACGTTACCCCTAGGGGAGGTTGGCAATCAGCCCCAGCATTTT.

Points on this clonotype: With a much larger clone just one base away, this may be a read error. The V call is TRBV6-4, the J call TRBJ2-1; D is unresolved. CDR3 length: 16 amino acids. The germline CDR1 and CDR2 sequences are MRHNA and SNTAGT. CDR3 loop: CANSDSGESSYNEQFF. The CDR3 region has the DNA TGTGCCAACAGTGACTCCGGTGAAAGCTCCTACAATGAGCAGTTCTTC.

This chain uses TRBV28 with TRBJ2-1, with 11 nucleotides matching TRBD2. The CDR3 sequence is 17 residues long. Germline values: CDR1 MDHEN, CDR2 SYDVKM. V was pared by 5 bases and J by 0 bases, with 6 bases of the junction left unmatched. CDR3 sequence reads: CASSPTSGVSSYNEQFF. The CDR3, as DNA: TGTGCCAGCAGTCCGACTAGCGGGGTCAGCTCCTACAATGAGCAGTTCTTC.

This clonotype has a count of ten or more. CDR3 residues: CSARDYSGGNQPQHF. In DNA form, the CDR3 reads TGCAGTGCTAGAGATTATAGTGGGGGCAATCAGCCCCAGCATTTT. The chain joins TRBV20-1 to TRBJ1-5; D gene unclear. The CDR3 has 15 residues. The germline V gene has CDR1 DFQATT and CDR2 SNEGSKA (reference sequence). V was clipped by 0 bases and J by 2 bases, with 11 bases between them.

The chain joins TRBV5-6 to TRBJ2-1; possibly TRBD2 for D (5 bases). Germline V lookup: CDR1 SGHDT, CDR2 YYEEEE. Trimming shortened V by 4 bases and J by 8 bases, and 19 bases separated the two germline ends. The CDR3 loop spans 15 amino acids. CDR3 residues: CASSPGLGGWDEQFF. The CDR3 nucleotides read TGTGCCAGCAGCCCGGGCCTCGGAGGATGGGATGAGCAGTTCTTC.

This clonotype has a count of ten or more. CDR3 sequence (DNA): TGTGCCAGCAGCTTCCCGGCCGCTTACAATGAGCAGTTCTTC. Residues: CASSFPAAYNEQFF. The chain links TRBV7-6 to TRBJ2-1, with D hard to call. Germline lookup yields CDR1 SGHVS and CDR2 FNYEAQ. This CDR3 spans 14 amino acids. Between the trimmed V and J ends, which lost 3 bases and 4 bases, there was a span of 10 bases.

Turning to this clonotype: One end of the junction varies from germline; a read error may be responsible. This chain joins TRBV27 and TRBJ1-2; 7 bases are a match to TRBD1. There are 15 residues in the CDR3. Per germline, CDR1 MNHEY and CDR2 SMNVEV (reference sequence). The CDR3 here is CASSFSTGNNYSYTF. CDR3 in DNA: TGTGCCAGCAGTTTTTCGACAGGGAATAACTATAGCTACACCTTC.

This clonotype was detected only a few times. The rearrangement links TRBV5-4 to TRBJ2-2, with D possibly matching TRBD1 (5 bases). CDR1 and CDR2 from the germline V gene are SGHNT and YYREEE (reference sequence). The CDR3 spans 15 residues. The V and J ends lost 3 bases and 4 bases respectively, with 13 bases between them. The CDR3 region has the DNA TGTGCCAGCAGCTCCCTGGGGCTCATCACCGGGGAGCTGTTTTTT. Residues: CASSSLGLITGELFF. The variable domain in full, completed from reference TRBV5-4 and TRBJ2-2, reads ETGVTQSPTHLIKTRGQQVTLRCSSQSGHNTVSWYQQALGQGPQFIFQYYREEENGRGNFPPRFSGLQFPNYSSELNVNALELDDSALYLCASSSLGLITGELFFGEGSRLTVL.

A few counts support this clonotype. The CDR3 sequence: CASSPPRTSGGSNEQFF. CDR3 bases: TGTGCCAGCAGTCCCCCAAGGACTAGCGGGGGGAGCAATGAGCAGTTCTTC. J is TRBJ2-1 and V is TRBV12-3 or TRBV12-4, with 14 bases fitting TRBD2. The CDR3 covers 17 residues. With 5 bases clipped from V and 6 bases from J, the junction kept 9 bases outside the gene matches.

This sequence joins TRBV14 and TRBJ1-1; D remains unclear. CDR3 length: 14 residues. With 3 bases removed from V and 12 bases from J, the gap between germline ends came to 20 bases. Germline V gives CDR1 SGHDN, CDR2 FVKESK. The chain's CDR3 is CASSHELRRYGTFF. In DNA form, the CDR3 reads TGTGCCAGCAGCCACGAACTCCGACGGTACGGAACTTTCTTT.

The sample holds many counts of this clonotype. This sequence joins TRBV27 and TRBJ1-5; no clear D. Germline V lookup: CDR1 MNHEY, CDR2 SMNVEV (reference sequence). The CDR3 contains 13 residues. V was trimmed by 5 bases and J by 2 bases, leaving 7 bases between them. CDR3 sequence (DNA): TGTGCCAGCAGTCCTAATGGCAATCAGCCCCAGCATTTT. It translates to CASSPNGNQPQHF.

This clonotype has at least ten counts. This chain uses TRBV7-3 with TRBJ2-1, with D unclear. CDR1 is SGHTA and CDR2 is FQGTGA in the germline V gene. V gave up 5 bases and J gave up 9 bases, with 14 bases separating them. The CDR3 extends over 13 amino acids. CDR3 in DNA: TGTGCCAGCAGCCAAGCTGGTGAGCCTGAGCAGTTCTTC. It is translated as CASSQAGEPEQFF.

This clonotype was detected ten times or more. V and J are TRBV7-2 and TRBJ2-7, with 7 bases lining up with TRBD2. The CDR3 extends over 15 amino acids. Germline V gives CDR1 SGHTA, CDR2 FQGNSA. J was trimmed by 0 bases and V by 1 base; bases with no gene match: 3. The CDR3: CASSLGAGPSYEQYF. The CDR3 DNA is TGTGCCAGCAGCTTAGGAGCGGGGCCCTCCTACGAGCAGTACTTC.

V and J are TRBV27 and TRBJ2-1, with 11 nucleotides matching TRBD2. The V gene end was trimmed by 5 bases and the J gene end by 5 bases; junction bases not matched to a gene: 5. The CDR3 loop spans 15 amino acids. The V gene's germline CDR1 is MNHEY and CDR2 SMNVEV (reference sequence). In nucleotides, the CDR3 is TGTGCCAGCAGTCGCTTAGCGGGGGGGGACAATGAGCAGTTCTTC. It codes for CASSRLAGGDNEQFF.

This rearrangement joins TRBV19 to TRBJ2-5; TRBD1 agrees at 7 bases. The CDR3 length is 14 residues. V shed 5 bases and J 5 bases; nucleotides not matched to a gene: 8. Germline lookup yields CDR1 LNHDA and CDR2 SQIVND (reference sequence). The CDR3, as DNA: TGTGCCAGTAGTCCTTGGGACAGCGAGGAGACCCAGTACTTC. This translates into CASSPWDSEETQYF.

This clonotype was picked up many times. The chain uses TRBV7-9 and TRBJ1-3; no reliable D call. The CDR3 totals 16 residues. V was trimmed by 4 bases and J by 1 base, leaving 14 bases between them. From germline, CDR1 is SEHNR and CDR2 FQNEAQ (reference sequence). The CDR3 sequence is CASSSWAGASGNTIYF. The CDR3 DNA sequence: TGTGCCAGCAGCTCCTGGGCAGGAGCATCTGGAAACACCATATATTTT. The variable domain in full, with the rest retrieved from reference TRBV7-9 and TRBJ1-3, is DTGVSQNPRHKITKRGQNVTFRCDPISEHNRLYWYRQTLGQGPEFLTYFQNEAQLEKSRLLSDRFSAERPKGSFSTLEIQRTEQGDSAMYLCASSSWAGASGNTIYFGEGSWLTVV.

About this clonotype itself: This may arise from a read error, as a much more abundant clone is one base away. The V call is TRBV7-6, the J call TRBJ2-7; D gene ambiguous. Germline values: CDR1 SGHVS, CDR2 FNYEAQ. The CDR3 extends over 12 amino acids. CDR3 sequence: CVSVWGRDEQYF. The CDR3, as DNA: TGTGTCAGCGTATGGGGAAGGGACGAGCAGTACTTC.

This chain uses TRBV7-9 with TRBJ1-3; the match to TRBD1 covers 7 bases. Germline V gene lookup returns CDR1 SEHNR and CDR2 FQNEAQ (reference sequence). The CDR3 loop spans 17 amino acids. V trimming: 5 bases; J trimming: 0 bases; junction bases outside the gene matches: 10. CDR3 nucleotides: TGTGCCAGCAGCGACATACAGGGGCTGCCCTCTGGAAACACCATATATTTT. Amino acid sequence: CASSDIQGLPSGNTIYF.

There are a few counts of this clonotype. The chain links TRBV2 to TRBJ1-4; D uncertain. Per germline, CDR1 SNHLY and CDR2 FYNNEI. The CDR3 extends over 14 amino acids. Between the trimmed V and J ends, which lost 4 bases and 5 bases, there was a span of 11 bases. The chain's CDR3 is CASSVGRGNEKLFF. The CDR3, as DNA: TGTGCCAGCAGTGTCGGACGGGGAAATGAAAAACTGTTTTTT.

This clonotype was recorded a few times. The chain joins TRBV6-5 to TRBJ2-1, with a weak D call TRBD1 (5 bases). CDR1 MNHEY and CDR2 SVGAGI come from the germline V gene. V was shortened by 5 bases and J by 6 bases, with 11 bases between the two germline ends. The CDR3 length is 13 residues. The DNA for the CDR3 is TGTGCCAGCAGTACGATGCAGGGCAATGAGCAGTTCTTC. Protein product: CASSTMQGNEQFF.

This clonotype was detected a few times. The rearrangement uses TRBV2 and TRBJ2-1; D unresolved. Germline CDR1 is SNHLY and CDR2 is FYNNEI. The CDR3 consists of 13 residues. V dropped 4 bases and J dropped 7 bases, with 11 bases sitting between them. The CDR3 bases are TGTGCCAGCAGTGGTAGGCCCTCAAATGAGCAGTTCTTC. This codes for CASSGRPSNEQFF.

This clonotype was seen at least ten times. This chain joins TRBV7-2 and TRBJ1-5, with D possibly being TRBD1 (5 bases). The CDR3 is 16 amino acids. The germline V and J ends were trimmed by 5 bases and 3 bases, with 17 bases remaining between them. Germline CDR1 SGHTA, CDR2 FQGNSA. CDR3 DNA sequence: TGTGCCAGCAGCGCCACCGGGACCACAGCCAATCAGCCCCAGCATTTT. The encoded protein is CASSATGTTANQPQHF.

V usage is TRBV19 and J usage is TRBJ2-2; perhaps TRBD1 as D (5 bases). CDR1 LNHDA and CDR2 SQIVND come from the germline V gene (reference sequence). Between the trimmed V and J ends, which lost 1 base and 9 bases, there was a span of 6 bases. The CDR3 spans 12 residues. CDR3 nucleotides: TGTGCCAGTAGTATAGGACAGCGGGAGCTGTTTTTT. This gives the protein CASSIGQRELFF.

This clonotype was seen repeatedly, ten times or more. The CDR3 DNA reads as TGTGCCAGCAGCAATAGCTTACTAGCGGGGGGAGACGAGCAGTACTTC. It yields the protein CASSNSLLAGGDEQYF. This chain uses TRBV7-2 with TRBJ2-7; 12 bases fit TRBD2. The germline gives CDR1 SGHTA, CDR2 FQGNSA. With V trimmed by 5 bases and J by 5 bases, 10 bases remained unmatched. This CDR3 is 16 amino acids long.

This clonotype was detected ten times or more. V and J are TRBV4-1 and TRBJ2-3; no reliable D call. The CDR3 covers 14 residues. V lost 3 bases and J 6 bases, leaving 13 bases between the germline ends. Germline CDR1 is MGHRA and CDR2 is YSYEKL. The CDR3 nucleotides read TGCGCCAGCAGCCATGGAGTTGAGAGGGATACGCAGTATTTT. Protein product: CASSHGVERDTQYF.

At least ten counts were recorded for this clonotype. V and J are TRBV7-9 and TRBJ2-7, with a weak D call TRBD1 (6 bases). The V gene lost 4 bases and the J gene lost 1 base, with 11 bases spanning the gap. The CDR3 length is 14 residues. The germline gives CDR1 SEHNR, CDR2 FQNEAQ (reference sequence). CDR3 region: CASSWHDRSYEQYV. CDR3 nucleotide sequence: TGTGCCAGCAGCTGGCACGACAGGTCCTACGAGCAGTACGTC.

On this clonotype: This sequence may be a read error, since a much larger clone differs from it by one base. The chain has TRBV6-2 or TRBV6-3 and TRBJ2-1, with D uncertain. Germline-derived CDR1 and CDR2 are MNHEY and SVGEGT. CDR3 length: 16 residues. CDR3 in amino acids: CVSSAPGDASYNEQFF. CDR3 DNA sequence: TGTGTCAGCAGTGCCCCCGGCGATGCCTCCTACAATGAGCAGTTCTTC.

At least ten counts were recorded for this clonotype. The gene calls are TRBV7-9 and TRBJ2-7; 7 bases are a match to TRBD1. CDR1 is SEHNR and CDR2 is FQNEAQ in the germline V gene (reference sequence). This CDR3 is 14 amino acids long. The V segment lost 5 bases and the J segment 1 base; nucleotides outside the gene matches: 5. In DNA form, the CDR3 reads TGTGCCAGCAGCCGGGACAGTGTGTCCTACGAGCAGTACTTC. This encodes CASSRDSVSYEQYF.